Listed here are 17 T cell receptor beta chains from one sample, sequenced in a study of CD8 T cells in Susac syndrome. When the RNA was reverse transcribed, random hexamers were used with an input of about 0.45 to 1 ug. TCRdb used MiXCR to reprocess the immunoSEQ multiplex PCR reads, holding one entry per CDR3 protein. The sample includes some 120,000 distinct CDR3 sequences, 90% to 95% of them seen just once. Specimen: CD4+ T cells from PBMCs. Receptor source: a human donor with multiple sclerosis.

The genes are TRBV29-1 and TRBJ1-3; D gene uncertain. The CDR3 spans 12 residues. CDR1 and CDR2 from the germline V gene are SQVTM and ANQGSEA. The V end was cut by 5 bases, the J end by 3 bases, with 8 bases between. As DNA, the CDR3 is TGCAGCGTTCGGGGATATGGAAACACCATATATTTT. Its translation is CSVRGYGNTIYF.

The count of this clonotype is one. The chain links TRBV29-1 to TRBJ1-2; D is uncertain. CDR1 is SQVTM, CDR2 ANQGSEA, per germline. The CDR3 runs to 11 residues. V gave up 6 bases and J gave up 6 bases, with 11 bases separating them. CDR3: CSVLPLDGYTF. Written as DNA, the CDR3 is TGCAGCGTCCTCCCCCTAGATGGCTACACCTTC.

The V and J genes are TRBV2 and TRBJ1-5; D ambiguous. CDR1 and CDR2 (germline): SNHLY, FYNNEI. CDR3 length: 15 amino acids. Trimming left V 2 bases short and J 3 bases short, with 11 bases between. This CDR3 reads CASSELGSPNQPQHF. The CDR3 bases are TGTGCCAGCAGTGAATTGGGCAGCCCCAATCAGCCCCAGCATTTT.

The chain links TRBV12-3 or TRBV12-4 to TRBJ1-1; no clear D gene. Trimming removed 3 bases from V and 0 bases from J, with 8 bases in between. The CDR3 consists of 14 residues. DNA of the CDR3: TGTGCCAGCAGTTTTTCCCCCGTGAACACTGAAGCTTTCTTT. Protein product: CASSFSPVNTEAFF.

The chain uses TRBV20-1 and TRBJ2-5; TRBD2 agrees at 7 bases. This CDR3 comprises 16 residues. CDR1 DFQATT and CDR2 SNEGSKA come from the germline V gene (reference sequence). Trimming removed 5 bases from V and 5 bases from J; junction bases left unmatched: 17. As DNA, the CDR3 is TGCAGTGCTTCGGGAGAATGGGGGGGTTTCGGGGAGACCCAGTACTTC. Translation gives CSASGEWGGFGETQYF.

The J gene is TRBJ1-1, the V gene TRBV19; no reliable D call. Per germline, CDR1 LNHDA and CDR2 SQIVND (reference sequence). The V end lost 0 bases, the J end lost 4 bases, and 12 bases lay between the germline ends. CDR3 length: 15 residues. This CDR3 is CASSIEPRWGTEAFF. CDR3 nucleotide sequence: TGTGCCAGTAGTATAGAGCCCCGGTGGGGCACTGAAGCTTTCTTT.

CDR3 sequence reads: CASSRTGSNQPQHF. The CDR3 nucleotides are TGTGCCAGCAGCAGGACAGGGAGCAATCAGCCCCAGCATTTT. The chain joins TRBV6-1 to TRBJ1-5; TRBD1 aligns across 8 bases. The CDR3 sequence is 14 residues long. CDR1 MNHNS and CDR2 SASEGT come from the germline V gene. With V trimmed by 6 bases and J by 1 base, 2 bases remained unmatched.

The chain combines TRBV25-1 with TRBJ2-1, with D uncertain. Trimming pared 2 bases from V and 0 bases from J, leaving 5 bases between. Germline V gene data show CDR1 as MGHDK and CDR2 as SYGVNS. This CDR3 spans 14 amino acids. The CDR3: CASSERGSYNEQFF. In DNA, the CDR3 is TGTGCCAGCAGTGAACGCGGCTCCTACAATGAGCAGTTCTTC.

This clonotype was observed once. V and J are TRBV29-1 and TRBJ2-1, with 9 bases matching TRBD2. The CDR3 is made up of 14 amino acids. Germline values: CDR1 SQVTM, CDR2 ANQGSEA. V lost 6 bases and J lost 8; bases outside the gene matches: 11. CDR3 amino acids: CSVARLAEMDEQFF. The CDR3 region has the DNA TGCAGCGTCGCCCGACTAGCGGAGATGGATGAGCAGTTCTTC.

This clonotype was seen only once. The chain has TRBV29-1 and TRBJ1-1; no firm D call. CDR3 length: 12 amino acids. Deletions cut 4 bases from V and 4 bases from J, with 10 bases between. The germline V gene encodes CDR1 SQVTM and CDR2 ANQGSEA. The CDR3 is CSVVGQLTEAFF. In nucleotides, the CDR3 is TGCAGCGTTGTTGGGCAGCTCACTGAAGCTTTCTTT.

This clonotype showed up just a few times. V is TRBV5-1 and J is TRBJ1-4; 7 bases are shared with TRBD1. V gave up 7 bases and J gave up 4 bases; unmatched junction bases: 10. The CDR3 spans 15 residues. The germline CDR1 and CDR2 sequences are SGHRS and YFSETQ. DNA for the CDR3: TGCGCCAGCCGAGGACAGGTTTCGGGTAATGAAAAACTGTTTTTT. Protein: CASRGQVSGNEKLFF.

The chain has TRBV28 and TRBJ1-1; D remains ambiguous. V was shortened by 6 bases and J by 2 bases, with 10 bases between the two germline ends. Germline lookup yields CDR1 MDHEN and CDR2 SYDVKM. The CDR3 loop spans 13 amino acids. The CDR3 is CASSPSGNTEAFF. CDR3 nucleotides: TGTGCCAGCAGCCCTTCTGGAAACACTGAAGCTTTCTTT.

V usage is TRBV18 and J usage is TRBJ1-2; weak D call: TRBD1 (6 bases). The CDR3 sequence is 16 residues long. V lost 6 bases and J 0 bases, leaving 17 bases between the germline ends. Germline V gene data show CDR1 as KGHSH and CDR2 as LQKENI. The CDR3 here is CASSSQGVWANYGYTF. For the CDR3, the DNA is TGTGCCAGCTCGTCACAGGGTGTCTGGGCTAACTATGGCTACACCTTC.

The V gene is TRBV7-2, the J gene TRBJ1-6; 9 positions agree with TRBD1. In germline, CDR1 is SGHTA, CDR2 FQGNSA. The V gene end was trimmed by 5 bases and the J gene end by 7 bases; junction bases not matched to a gene: 3. The CDR3 has 14 amino acids. CDR3 region: CASSRDRGNSPLHF. The CDR3 DNA sequence: TGTGCCAGCAGCCGTGACAGGGGGAATTCACCCCTCCACTTT.

This chain connects TRBV3-1 to TRBJ2-2; perhaps TRBD2 as D (5 bases). The CDR3 sequence is 15 residues long. Germline-derived CDR1 and CDR2 are LGHDT and YNNKEL (reference sequence). Trimming pared 5 bases from V and 0 bases from J, leaving 10 bases between. The CDR3 DNA sequence: TGTGCCAGCAGCGCTCGGGAAGCGAACACCGGGGAGCTGTTTTTT. Encoded protein: CASSAREANTGELFF.

This clonotype was found a few times. This rearrangement joins TRBV11-2 to TRBJ2-5; D may be TRBD1 (5 bases). V gave up 3 bases and J gave up 2 bases, with 7 bases separating them. The CDR3 runs 13 residues. The germline V gene encodes CDR1 SGHAT and CDR2 FQNNGV. The DNA for the CDR3 is TGTGCCAGCAGCTTGTCAGGGCAAGAGACCCAGTACTTC. It specifies CASSLSGQETQYF.

This clonotype appeared once. The chain has TRBV20-1 and TRBJ2-7, with TRBD1 matching over 12 bases. With V trimmed by 6 bases and J by 5 bases, 11 bases remained unmatched. This CDR3 has 15 amino acids. Germline lookup yields CDR1 DFQATT and CDR2 SNEGSKA (reference sequence). The CDR3 nucleotides read TGCAGTGCATTAACCGGGACAGGGGGCAAGAACGAGCAGTACTTC. Translating it yields CSALTGTGGKNEQYF.